This TCR beta chain was identified in a study of blood T cells in healthy people across ages (dated by TCRdb to the mid-2010s). Background for the entire study: In model experiments, template switching captured roughly one uniquely barcoded TCR beta cDNA molecule for every two T cells. To track age-related changes in TCR beta repertoire diversity, the study relied on deep sequencing normalized with unique cDNA molecular identifiers. Donors were grouped into four age groups: young (average roughly 16 years), middle-aged (about 40), aged (62) and long-lived (approximately 75). To avoid experimental bias, donors of different ages were spread randomly across the sequencing lanes. Using the same blood draw, the study looked at two additional independent replicas of 1 million unique cDNA reads for two donors, one aged 18 to 29 and the other aged 80 or older.

Library method: 5' RACE. The sample was run on an Illumina HiSeq 2500. A second about 6 to 11 cycle PCR used a sample-barcoded 5' primer and a J-beta primer mix. A unique molecular identifier was introduced onto each TCR beta cDNA molecule by a template-switch 5' adaptor carrying 12 random nucleotides. Each sample yielded at least 3 million CDR3-containing paired-end reads. The Mint cDNA synthesis kit, primed by a TRBC-specific oligonucleotide, was used to synthesize first-strand cDNA from all RNA. All cDNA was treated with uracil-DNA glycosylase and then went through a first 18-cycle PCR with the universal primers M1SS and BC2_uni_R. The source study handled its data this way. For normalization, 1 million high-quality reads, each with a distinct molecular identifier, were randomly selected from each sample. Reads sharing molecular identifiers were discarded rather than binned into consensus sequences. MiTCR, with a Q25 quality threshold and the strictest error-elimination algorithm, was used for CDR3 identification, clonotype clustering and error correction. A nonparametric unseen species model with Euler transformation was used to estimate lower-bound total TCR beta diversity. TCRdb reanalyzed the raw reads on its own, using fastp at Q25 for trimming and MiXCR for clone calling, and kept in-frame beta chains. Identical CDR3 protein sequences are pooled into one entry, listed with their most common genes and DNA. In this record, the V and J calls reflect TCRdb's handling and not the investigators' own analysis. Present in this sample are about 1.4 million distinct CDR3 sequences, approximately 60% of which were seen just once. The ten biggest clones cover 6.5% to 8.5% of the sample.

Donors were a few dozen systemically healthy Caucasian individuals from Russia aged roughly 6 to 90 years. Each donor gave about 9.7 milliliters of peripheral blood, drawn into EDTA-treated Vacutainer tubes. PBMCs were isolated by Ficoll-Paque density-gradient centrifugation, with at least 7 million obtained per sample. Trizol reagent was used to extract total RNA from the PBMCs, yielding at least 5.5 micrograms per sample. For every donor, an aliquot of PBMCs went through flow cytometry to measure the percentages of naive CD45RAhigh/CD27high T cells. With respect to this clonotype: The antigen this receptor binds is unknown. Base qualities were left out, and no much larger clone turns up one base away.

Results the study describes overall, beyond this receptor: Compared with the aged group, the long-lived group had more naive CD4+ T cells, fewer expanded clones and increased TCR diversity, a pattern suggesting age selection. Total diversity estimates from one million sequenced T cells were considered lower bounds and underestimates. Conclusive comparison of naive and antigen-experienced compartments was prevented by the profiling of bulk unsorted PBMCs. Because donor CMV infection status was unknown, age-related changes in expanded clonotypes were potentially confounded. The percentage of naive T cells measured by flow cytometry correlated strongly with observed TCR beta diversity. Observed TCR beta diversity per million T cells fell roughly linearly with age, and a significant reduction was already apparent by age around 40.

The receptor was isolated from a man younger than 35 in good health. The sequenced material came from blood.

The DNA is as follows: TGTGCCAGCAGCCGTCGATCAGGGAGGTACGAGCAGTACTTC. Its product reads: CASSRRSGRYEQYF. The rearranged chain carries TRBV3-1 and TRBJ2-7, with TRBD2 perhaps the D gene, on 6 matching bases. CDR1 LGHDT and CDR2 YNNKEL are derived from the germline V gene (reference sequence). V is reduced by 4 bases and J by 4 bases, leaving a spacing of 14 bases between them. The CDR3 starts with the cysteine, ends with the phenylalanine, and has 14 residues. Solely the CDR3 DNA is kept, with 42 bases framed from the first base.